This is a list of T cell receptor beta chains from one sample in a study of PD-1 blockade in classical Hodgkin lymphoma. TCRdb's copy holds only in-frame clones and misses some; the assay was immunoSEQ multiplex PCR. The sample records about 15,000 clones, about 90% being singletons. The sequenced sample was peripheral blood mononuclear cells (PBMCs). The receptors were sampled from a human donor with classical Hodgkin lymphoma. CDR3s include the opening cysteine and the closing phenylalanine or tryptophan. The D gene is left open where the match is weak. Rows may omit the clone size; those that give it use once, few, many or a size class.

abundance: few; v_gene: TRBV4-3; d_gene: NA; j_gene: TRBJ1-2; CDR3aa: CASSQDRQMGDGYTF; CDR3nt: TGCGCCAGCAGCCAAGATAGACAGATGGGAGATGGCTACACCTTC
abundance: NA; v_gene: TRBV11-2; d_gene: TRBD2; j_gene: TRBJ2-1; CDR3aa: CASSLVAGVGNEQFF; CDR3nt: TGTGCCAGCAGCTTGGTGGCGGGAGTCGGCAATGAGCAGTTCTTC
abundance: NA; v_gene: TRBV28; d_gene: NA; j_gene: TRBJ2-3; CDR3aa: CASSINRDTQYF; CDR3nt: TGTGCCAGCAGTATAAATCGCGATACGCAGTATTTT
abundance: NA; v_gene: TRBV7-7; d_gene: NA; j_gene: TRBJ2-2; CDR3aa: CASSLRAFTGELFF; CDR3nt: TGTGCCAGCAGCTTAAGGGCCTTCACCGGGGAGCTGTTTTTT
abundance: NA; v_gene: TRBV11-2; d_gene: NA; j_gene: TRBJ2-2; CDR3aa: CASSLDPLTGSAGELFF; CDR3nt: TGTGCCAGCAGCTTAGATCCTCTTACAGGGAGCGCCGGGGAGCTGTTTTTT
abundance: NA; v_gene: TRBV4-3; d_gene: NA; j_gene: TRBJ2-3; CDR3aa: CASSQDFGVFDSVDTQYF; CDR3nt: TGCGCCAGCAGCCAAGATTTTGGGGTTTTTGATTCGGTGGATACGCAGTATTTT
abundance: NA; v_gene: TRBV6-1; d_gene: NA; j_gene: TRBJ2-7; CDR3aa: CASSALRGDVYYEQYF; CDR3nt: TGTGCCAGCAGTGCCCTTCGAGGGGACGTCTACTACGAGCAGTACTTC
abundance: NA; v_gene: TRBV6-5; d_gene: TRBD1; j_gene: TRBJ2-2; CDR3aa: CASSSRQGVIGGELFF; CDR3nt: TGTGCCAGCAGTTCCCGACAGGGCGTAATAGGCGGGGAGCTGTTTTTT
abundance: few; v_gene: TRBV2; d_gene: NA; j_gene: TRBJ1-2; CDR3aa: CASSGALGYTF; CDR3nt: TGTGCCAGCAGTGGGGCACTCGGCTACACCTTC
abundance: NA; v_gene: TRBV11-2; d_gene: NA; j_gene: TRBJ2-5; CDR3aa: CASSLDGGLVKTQYF; CDR3nt: TGTGCCAGCAGCTTAGATGGGGGTCTGGTCAAGACCCAGTACTTC
abundance: NA; v_gene: TRBV27; d_gene: TRBD2; j_gene: TRBJ2-1; CDR3aa: CASSPGTSGVGEQFF; CDR3nt: TGTGCCAGCAGTCCGGGGACTAGCGGAGTTGGTGAGCAGTTCTTC
abundance: NA; v_gene: TRBV19; d_gene: NA; j_gene: TRBJ1-1; CDR3aa: CASSMVLVFTEAFF; CDR3nt: TGTGCCAGTAGTATGGTCCTGGTTTTCACTGAAGCTTTCTTT
abundance: NA; v_gene: TRBV11-2; d_gene: NA; j_gene: TRBJ1-2; CDR3aa: CASSLPGVLGYTF; CDR3nt: TGTGCCAGCAGCTTACCCGGGGTCCTAGGCTACACCTTC
abundance: NA; v_gene: TRBV27; d_gene: NA; j_gene: TRBJ2-7; CDR3aa: CASSLSLAHEQYF; CDR3nt: TGTGCCAGCAGTTTGTCCCTGGCCCACGAGCAGTACTTC
abundance: NA; v_gene: TRBV29-1; d_gene: TRBD1; j_gene: TRBJ2-7; CDR3aa: CSVELTRVDRVSYEQYF; CDR3nt: TGCAGCGTTGAACTGACAAGGGTGGACAGGGTCTCCTACGAGCAGTACTTC
abundance: NA; v_gene: TRBV28; d_gene: NA; j_gene: TRBJ1-1; CDR3aa: CASSLYLQNTEAFF; CDR3nt: TGTGCCAGCAGTTTATATTTACAGAACACTGAAGCTTTCTTT
abundance: NA; v_gene: TRBV29-1; d_gene: TRBD2; j_gene: TRBJ2-1; CDR3aa: CSVPGGGSSYNEQFF; CDR3nt: TGCAGCGTACCCGGGGGGGGTAGCTCCTACAATGAGCAGTTCTTC
abundance: NA; v_gene: TRBV5-7; d_gene: NA; j_gene: TRBJ2-3; CDR3aa: CASRQNTDTQYF; CDR3nt: TGTGCCAGCAGGCAGAATACAGATACGCAGTATTTT
abundance: NA; v_gene: TRBV4-2; d_gene: TRBD1; j_gene: TRBJ2-7; CDR3aa: CASSQVGRGFEQYF; CDR3nt: TGTGCCAGCAGCCAAGTTGGCAGGGGGTTTGAGCAGTACTTC
abundance: NA; v_gene: TRBV30; d_gene: NA; j_gene: TRBJ2-7; CDR3aa: CAWTRSSSYEQYF; CDR3nt: TGTGCCTGGACGCGTAGCAGTTCCTACGAGCAGTACTTC
abundance: once; v_gene: TRBV13; d_gene: TRBD2; j_gene: TRBJ2-1; CDR3aa: CASSLRTSGRANEQFF; CDR3nt: TGTGCCAGCAGCTTGCGGACTAGCGGGAGGGCCAATGAGCAGTTCTTC
abundance: NA; v_gene: TRBV2; d_gene: NA; j_gene: TRBJ2-1; CDR3aa: CASIDKPYNEQFF; CDR3nt: TGTGCCAGCATAGACAAGCCTTACAATGAGCAGTTCTTC
abundance: few; v_gene: TRBV4-3; d_gene: TRBD1; j_gene: TRBJ2-1; CDR3aa: CASSQEGQGTYNEQFF; CDR3nt: TGCGCCAGCAGCCAAGAGGGACAGGGAACCTACAATGAGCAGTTCTTC
abundance: few; v_gene: TRBV11-1; d_gene: NA; j_gene: TRBJ1-3; CDR3aa: CASSSNKEFSGNTIYF; CDR3nt: TGTGCCAGCAGCTCCAACAAAGAGTTCTCTGGAAACACCATATATTTT
abundance: NA; v_gene: TRBV4-1; d_gene: NA; j_gene: TRBJ2-4; CDR3aa: CASKDGLAKNIQYF; CDR3nt: TGCGCCAGCAAGGACGGACTAGCCAAAAACATTCAGTACTTC
abundance: NA; v_gene: TRBV2; d_gene: NA; j_gene: TRBJ1-5; CDR3aa: CASSARGANQPQHF; CDR3nt: TGTGCCAGCAGCGCCCGGGGGGCCAATCAGCCCCAGCATTTT
abundance: NA; v_gene: TRBV5-1; d_gene: TRBD2; j_gene: TRBJ2-7; CDR3aa: CASSLALAGSGWDF; CDR3nt: TGCGCCAGCAGCTTGGCCCTAGCGGGCAGCGGTTGGGACTTC
abundance: NA; v_gene: TRBV6-5; d_gene: TRBD2; j_gene: TRBJ2-1; CDR3aa: CASTVPRASGTEQFF; CDR3nt: TGTGCCAGCACCGTACCCCGGGCTAGCGGAACTGAGCAGTTCTTC
abundance: once; v_gene: TRBV29-1; d_gene: NA; j_gene: TRBJ1-2; CDR3aa: CSVGAGNYGYTF; CDR3nt: TGCAGCGTTGGGGCGGGTAACTATGGCTACACCTTC
abundance: NA; v_gene: TRBV29-1; d_gene: TRBD2; j_gene: TRBJ2-3; CDR3aa: CSVEKREGVTDTQYF; CDR3nt: TGCAGCGTAGAAAAGCGGGAGGGGGTCACAGATACGCAGTATTTT
abundance: NA; v_gene: TRBV19; d_gene: TRBD2; j_gene: TRBJ2-7; CDR3aa: CASSIGTSLLHEQYF; CDR3nt: TGTGCCAGTAGTATAGGGACTAGTCTACTGCACGAGCAGTACTTC
abundance: NA; v_gene: TRBV6-5; d_gene: TRBD1; j_gene: TRBJ1-1; CDR3aa: CASRGQGEAFF; CDR3nt: TGTGCCAGCAGGGGACAGGGTGAAGCTTTCTTT
abundance: few; v_gene: TRBV9; d_gene: NA; j_gene: TRBJ2-7; CDR3aa: CASSTNPHEQYF; CDR3nt: TGTGCCAGCAGCACGAACCCCCACGAGCAGTACTTC
abundance: NA; v_gene: TRBV5-4; d_gene: NA; j_gene: TRBJ2-3; CDR3aa: CASSSPADRTDTQYF; CDR3nt: TGTGCCAGCAGCTCTCCAGCGGACCGCACAGATACGCAGTATTTT
abundance: NA; v_gene: TRBV7-8; d_gene: NA; j_gene: TRBJ1-3; CDR3aa: CASSPQLSGNTIYF; CDR3nt: TGTGCCAGCAGTCCGCAGCTCTCTGGAAACACCATATATTTT
abundance: NA; v_gene: TRBV6-1; d_gene: NA; j_gene: TRBJ1-1; CDR3aa: CASSAQIMNTEAFF; CDR3nt: TGTGCCAGCAGTGCTCAGATAATGAACACTGAAGCTTTCTTT
abundance: NA; v_gene: TRBV19; d_gene: NA; j_gene: TRBJ1-5; CDR3aa: CASSIDQRQPPQPQHF; CDR3nt: TGTGCCAGTAGTATCGATCAGAGACAGCCTCCACAGCCCCAGCATTTT
abundance: NA; v_gene: TRBV7-9; d_gene: TRBD1; j_gene: TRBJ2-6; CDR3aa: CASSSGQALSGANVLTF; CDR3nt: TGTGCCAGCAGCTCAGGACAGGCACTCTCTGGGGCCAACGTCCTGACTTTC
abundance: NA; v_gene: TRBV1; d_gene: NA; j_gene: TRBJ2-6; CDR3aa: CTSSQVRDRGTSGANVLTF; CDR3nt: TGCACCAGCAGCCAAGTTAGGGACAGGGGGACCTCTGGGGCCAACGTCCTGACTTTC
abundance: NA; v_gene: TRBV28; d_gene: TRBD1; j_gene: TRBJ1-5; CDR3aa: CASRGDRVRGNQPQHF; CDR3nt: TGTGCCAGCAGAGGGGACAGGGTAAGAGGCAATCAGCCCCAGCATTTT
abundance: NA; v_gene: TRBV19; d_gene: NA; j_gene: TRBJ2-5; CDR3aa: CASSMTGQQETQYF; CDR3nt: TGTGCCAGTAGTATGACCGGGCAACAAGAGACCCAGTACTTC
abundance: NA; v_gene: TRBV5-1; d_gene: NA; j_gene: TRBJ2-7; CDR3aa: CASSLAGFGYEQYF; CDR3nt: TGCGCCAGCAGCTTGGCGGGGTTCGGGTACGAGCAGTACTTC
abundance: NA; v_gene: TRBV19; d_gene: TRBD1; j_gene: TRBJ2-7; CDR3aa: CASSSGQGTYEQYF; CDR3nt: TGTGCCAGTAGTAGCGGACAGGGCACCTACGAGCAGTACTTC
abundance: NA; v_gene: TRBV7-6; d_gene: TRBD2; j_gene: TRBJ2-7; CDR3aa: CASSLEGLAGVGGEQYF; CDR3nt: TGTGCCAGCAGCTTAGAAGGACTAGCGGGAGTAGGGGGCGAGCAGTACTTC
abundance: NA; v_gene: TRBV7-9; d_gene: TRBD1; j_gene: TRBJ1-3; CDR3aa: CASSLTGGTGNTIYF; CDR3nt: TGTGCCAGCAGTCTTACAGGGGGGACTGGAAACACCATATATTTT
abundance: NA; v_gene: TRBV5-4; d_gene: TRBD2; j_gene: TRBJ2-3; CDR3aa: CASSLAGASGSQYTQYF; CDR3nt: TGTGCCAGCAGCTTGGCCGGGGCTAGCGGGAGTCAATATACGCAGTATTTT
abundance: NA; v_gene: TRBV10-3; d_gene: TRBD1; j_gene: TRBJ2-3; CDR3aa: CAISESMAGQGLTDTQYF; CDR3nt: TGTGCCATCAGTGAGTCGATGGCCGGACAGGGGCTCACAGATACGCAGTATTTT
abundance: NA; v_gene: TRBV9; d_gene: NA; j_gene: TRBJ2-3; CDR3aa: CASSVTGAAANTQYF; CDR3nt: TGTGCCAGCAGCGTAACCGGGGCCGCGGCTAATACGCAGTATTTT
abundance: NA; v_gene: TRBV2; d_gene: TRBD1; j_gene: TRBJ1-5; CDR3aa: CASTRDRGFDDSNQPQHF; CDR3nt: TGTGCCAGCACCAGGGACAGGGGATTCGACGATAGCAATCAGCCCCAGCATTTT
abundance: NA; v_gene: TRBV4-3; d_gene: NA; j_gene: TRBJ2-5; CDR3aa: CASSQEPGGATQYF; CDR3nt: TGCGCCAGCAGCCAAGAACCAGGCGGGGCGACCCAGTACTTC
abundance: NA; v_gene: TRBV5-1; d_gene: NA; j_gene: TRBJ2-5; CDR3aa: CASSLASGAGETQYF; CDR3nt: TGCGCCAGCAGCTTGGCCTCAGGGGCCGGAGAGACCCAGTACTTC
abundance: NA; v_gene: TRBV19; d_gene: TRBD1; j_gene: TRBJ1-2; CDR3aa: CASTPDRGKGGYTF; CDR3nt: TGTGCCAGTACCCCGGACAGGGGAAAGGGGGGCTACACCTTC
abundance: NA; v_gene: TRBV9; d_gene: NA; j_gene: TRBJ1-4; CDR3aa: CASSVGKKSSVGEKLFF; CDR3nt: TGTGCCAGCAGCGTAGGAAAGAAGAGTTCGGTGGGAGAAAAACTGTTTTTT
abundance: NA; v_gene: TRBV28; d_gene: NA; j_gene: TRBJ2-4; CDR3aa: CASTPRSHLAKNIQYF; CDR3nt: TGTGCCAGCACTCCGCGGAGCCACCTAGCCAAAAACATTCAGTACTTC
abundance: NA; v_gene: TRBV27; d_gene: TRBD1; j_gene: TRBJ1-1; CDR3aa: CASSPLTGLNTEAFF; CDR3nt: TGTGCCAGCAGTCCCCTGACAGGGCTGAACACTGAAGCTTTCTTT
abundance: NA; v_gene: TRBV5-1; d_gene: TRBD1; j_gene: TRBJ2-1; CDR3aa: CASSPLTGEVSNEQFF; CDR3nt: TGCGCCAGCAGCCCCCTCACAGGGGAAGTTTCGAATGAGCAGTTCTTC
abundance: NA; v_gene: TRBV19; d_gene: NA; j_gene: TRBJ1-5; CDR3aa: CASSRGDGNQPQHF; CDR3nt: TGTGCCAGCAGCCGGGGGGATGGCAATCAGCCCCAGCATTTT
abundance: once; v_gene: TRBV27; d_gene: NA; j_gene: TRBJ2-1; CDR3aa: CASSLASREQFF; CDR3nt: TGTGCCAGCAGTTTAGCTAGCCGTGAGCAGTTCTTC